One and the same sample provided the 13 T cell receptor beta chains below, sequenced in a study of shared clonotypes between healthy human individuals. Libraries were prepared by immunoSEQ multiplex PCR; TCRdb keeps only in-frame clonotypes and omits some of them. The sample lists 600,000 to 700,000 clones, 73% occurring once. Material for sequencing was memory CD4+ T cells sorted from blood. Subset noted: CD45RA-negative fraction. Every receptor here comes from a woman in her twenties or thirties in good health.

The chain has TRBV5-6 and TRBJ1-2; 12 positions match TRBD1. The J segment lost 4 bases and the V segment lost 4 bases, leaving 5 bases of the junction unmatched. This CDR3 contains 15 residues. Germline CDR1 is SGHDT and CDR2 is YYEEEE. This chain's CDR3 is CASSLPGQGAYGYTF. Here the CDR3 DNA reads TGTGCCAGCAGCCTGCCGGGACAGGGGGCCTATGGCTACACCTTC.

The rearrangement links TRBV19 to TRBJ2-3; D not resolved. The CDR3 runs to 14 residues. Germline-derived CDR1 and CDR2 are LNHDA and SQIVND (reference sequence). Trimming removed 1 base at V and 5 bases at J, with 10 bases between. This CDR3 is CASSIGSTRDTQYF. Written as DNA, the CDR3 is TGTGCCAGTAGTATAGGAAGCACCAGAGATACGCAGTATTTT.

The CDR3 DNA reads as TGTGCCAGCAGCTCAAACCTCCGGGACAGGGCTTATTCACCCCTCCACTTT. Translated, it gives CASSSNLRDRAYSPLHF. J is TRBJ1-6 and V is TRBV11-2, with TRBD1 identical over 9 bases. CDR3 length: 17 residues. V dropped 4 bases and J dropped 8; count of bases not matched to a gene: 12. CDR1 and CDR2 (germline): SGHAT, FQNNGV. Based on the CDR3 plus reference TRBV11-2 and TRBJ1-6, the full variable domain is EAGVAQSPRYKIIEKRQSVAFWCNPISGHATLYWYQQILGQGPKLLIQFQNNGVVDDSQLPKDRFSAERLKGVDSTLKIQPAKLEDSAVYLCASSSNLRDRAYSPLHFGNGTRLTVT.

The rearrangement links TRBV6-1 to TRBJ1-1, with 10 positions matching TRBD1. CDR1 is MNHNS, CDR2 SASEGT, per germline. After removal of 6 bases from V and 5 bases from J, the junction contained 9 bases not matched to a gene. The CDR3 sequence is 15 residues long. In DNA form, the CDR3 reads TGTGCCAGCAGCATGACAGGGGGCGCTTATACTGAAGCTTTCTTT. Amino acids: CASSMTGGAYTEAFF.

A word on this clone: This sample includes further DNA sequences coding for the same CDR3. This chain connects TRBV19 to TRBJ2-3; no clear D. Trimming left V 3 bases short and J 2 bases short, with 9 bases between. In germline, CDR1 is LNHDA, CDR2 SQIVND (reference sequence). The CDR3 runs 14 residues. The CDR3 region has the DNA TGTGCCAGTAGTATTGCGGCAGTCACAGATACGCAGTATTTT. Translating it yields CASSIAAVTDTQYF. Full variable domain (missing parts from reference TRBV19 and TRBJ2-3): DGGITQSPKYLFRKEGQNVTLSCEQNLNHDAMYWYRQDPGQGLRLIYYSQIVNDFQKGDIAEGYSVSREKKESFPLTVTSAQKNPTAFYLCASSIAAVTDTQYFGPGTRLTVL.

This clone turned up a few times. This chain joins TRBV7-3 and TRBJ2-7, with 9 positions matching TRBD2. Germline CDR1 reads SGHTA; CDR2 reads FQGTGA. The V and J ends lost 4 bases and 3 bases, in that order; junction bases with no gene match: 7. CDR3 length: 15 residues. Here the CDR3 DNA reads TGTGCCAGCAGCTCCGGAAGCGGGAGGCACTACGAGCAGTACTTC. It codes for CASSSGSGRHYEQYF. The complete variable domain, with remaining parts taken from reference TRBV7-3 and TRBJ2-7, reads GAGVSQTPSNKVTEKGKYVELRCDPISGHTALYWYRQSLGQGPEFLIYFQGTGAADDSGLPNDRFFAVRPEGSVSTLKIQRTERGDSAVYLCASSSGSGRHYEQYFGPGTRLTVT.

The chain couples TRBV19 to TRBJ2-7, with 8 bases identical to TRBD1. V lost 5 bases to trimming and J lost 3 bases; unmatched junction nucleotides: 9. Germline CDR1 reads LNHDA; CDR2 reads SQIVND (reference sequence). This CDR3 is built from 15 residues. CDR3 sequence (DNA): TGTGCCAGTAGTTCCTACGGGACAGGTAACTACGAGCAGTACTTC. Amino acid sequence: CASSSYGTGNYEQYF.

The rearrangement uses TRBV28 and TRBJ1-2, with D unresolved. The CDR3 has 11 residues. Looked up from germline, CDR1 is MDHEN and CDR2 is SYDVKM. Trimming removed 10 bases at V and 0 bases at J, with 6 bases between. Here the CDR3 reads CATHTNYGYTF. The CDR3 DNA reads as TGTGCCACCCATACTAACTATGGCTACACCTTC.

The V call is TRBV4-1, the J call TRBJ2-7; 11 bases are a match to TRBD2. CDR3 length equals 17 residues. V lost 4 bases to trimming and J lost 2 bases; unmatched junction nucleotides: 10. Per germline, CDR1 MGHRA and CDR2 YSYEKL. As DNA, the CDR3 is TGCGCCAGCAGCCCCGGACTAGCGGGTCGGCCGACCTACGAGCAGTACTTC. It translates to CASSPGLAGRPTYEQYF.

The CDR3 DNA reads TGTGCCAGCAGGGTGGGGACAGGGGGCCCAGAGACCCAGTACTTC. It yields the protein CASRVGTGGPETQYF. V gene TRBV28 combines with J gene TRBJ2-5, with 12 bases matching TRBD1. The CDR3 consists of 15 residues. Trimming at V came to 6 bases and at J to 4 bases, leaving 6 bases not matched to a gene. Looked up from germline, CDR1 is MDHEN and CDR2 is SYDVKM.

The chain joins TRBV28 to TRBJ1-2, with 9 positions matching TRBD1. The CDR3 totals 15 residues. Germline trimming cut 2 bases from V and 8 bases from J; bases unmatched to any gene: 9. Germline CDR1 and CDR2: MDHEN and SYDVKM. As DNA, the CDR3 is TGTGCCAGCAGTTTACCGACAGGGGGTTCTCACGGCTACACCTTC. This encodes CASSLPTGGSHGYTF.

The chain recombines TRBV27 with TRBJ1-1; D may be TRBD1 (5 bases). The germline V and J ends were trimmed by 8 bases and 5 bases, with 21 bases remaining between them. The germline gives CDR1 MNHEY, CDR2 SMNVEV (reference sequence). The CDR3 has 15 amino acids. The CDR3 DNA sequence: TGTGCCAGCTTGGTGAGGGGCCTCCAAAGGACTGAAGCTTTCTTT. Translation gives CASLVRGLQRTEAFF.

This clone was seen once. CDR3 sequence reads: CASSLRRNEQFF. The CDR3 DNA is TGTGCCAGCAGCTTAAGGCGGAATGAGCAGTTCTTC. This chain links TRBV7-9 with TRBJ2-1; unclear D gene. The CDR3 runs 12 residues. V was clipped by 2 bases and J by 7 bases, with 6 bases between them. Germline CDR1 SEHNR, CDR2 FQNEAQ (reference sequence). The variable domain in full, completed from reference TRBV7-9 and TRBJ2-1, reads DTGVSQNPRHKITKRGQNVTFRCDPISEHNRLYWYRQTLGQGPEFLTYFQNEAQLEKSRLLSDRFSAERPKGSFSTLEIQRTEQGDSAMYLCASSLRRNEQFFGPGTRLTVL.